Listed below are T cell receptor beta chains from one sample, sequenced in a study of long-term antiretroviral therapy in people with HIV. Some clones are missing from TCRdb's copy, which holds only in-frame ones; the method was immunoSEQ multiplex PCR. Found here are just over 20,000 clones, 70% to 80% of them singletons; the top ten hold roughly a tenth. The specimen was unsorted PBMCs, collected 4.1 years after starting antiretroviral therapy. These receptors originate from a woman aged 40 to 49 with HIV. Both conserved end residues are part of each CDR3. A D gene is named only where the DNA matches it firmly. For some rows the clone size is stated as once, few or many, or as a class when expanded; others skip it.

cdr3_length	v_call	j_call	d_call	clone_size	cdr3_aa	cdr3_nt
13	TRBV25-1	TRBJ1-2	-	few	CASSEQDGDGYTF	TGTGCCAGCAGTGAACAAGACGGGGATGGCTACACCTTC
15	TRBV2	TRBJ1-2	-	-	CASSEQGFQSDGYTF	TGTGCCAGCAGTGAACAGGGATTTCAATCGGATGGCTACACCTTC
12	TRBV19	TRBJ2-7	-	-	CASSMSGSEQYF	TGTGCCAGTAGTATGAGCGGGTCCGAGCAGTACTTC
12	TRBV25-1	TRBJ1-2	-	-	CASSEYQGGYTF	TGTGCCAGCAGTGAATATCAAGGGGGCTACACCTTC
14	TRBV5-5	TRBJ2-1	TRBD2	-	CASSLGSGLYEQFF	TGTGCCAGCAGCTTAGGTAGCGGGTTATATGAGCAGTTCTTC
14	TRBV19	TRBJ1-1	-	few	CASSIDRAGTEAFF	TGTGCCAGTAGTATAGACAGGGCTGGCACTGAAGCTTTCTTT
12	TRBV11-3	TRBJ1-6	-	few	CASSVGGSPLHF	TGTGCCAGCAGCGTGGGGGGATCACCCCTCCACTTT
13	TRBV6-5	TRBJ1-1	-	-	CASSTNLNTEAFF	TGTGCCAGCAGCACTAATTTGAACACTGAAGCTTTCTTT
16	TRBV30	TRBJ1-1	-	-	CACEGFGAGKNTEAFF	TGTGCCTGTGAGGGCTTCGGAGCAGGGAAAAACACTGAAGCTTTCTTT
13	TRBV30	TRBJ1-1	-	-	CAWSVQAQGEAFF	TGTGCCTGGAGTGTACAGGCGCAGGGGGAAGCTTTCTTT